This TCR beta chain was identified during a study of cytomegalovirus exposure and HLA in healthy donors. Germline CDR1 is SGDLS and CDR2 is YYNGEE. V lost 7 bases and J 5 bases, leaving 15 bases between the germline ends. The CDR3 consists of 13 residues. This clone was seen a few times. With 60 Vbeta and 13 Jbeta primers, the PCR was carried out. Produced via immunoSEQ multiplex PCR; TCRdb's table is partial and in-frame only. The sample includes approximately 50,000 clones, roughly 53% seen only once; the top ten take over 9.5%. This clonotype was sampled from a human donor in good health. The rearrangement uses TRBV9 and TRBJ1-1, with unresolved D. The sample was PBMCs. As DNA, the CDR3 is TGTGCCAGCGGCCGGGAGCTTGGAACTGAAGCTTTCTTT. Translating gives CASGRELGTEAFF. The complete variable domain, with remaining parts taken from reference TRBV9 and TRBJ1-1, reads DSGVTQTPKHLITATGQRVTLRCSPRSGDLSVYWYQQSLDQGLQFLIQYYNGEERAKGNILERFSAQQFPDLHSELNLSSLELGDSALYFCASGRELGTEAFFGQGTRLTVV.